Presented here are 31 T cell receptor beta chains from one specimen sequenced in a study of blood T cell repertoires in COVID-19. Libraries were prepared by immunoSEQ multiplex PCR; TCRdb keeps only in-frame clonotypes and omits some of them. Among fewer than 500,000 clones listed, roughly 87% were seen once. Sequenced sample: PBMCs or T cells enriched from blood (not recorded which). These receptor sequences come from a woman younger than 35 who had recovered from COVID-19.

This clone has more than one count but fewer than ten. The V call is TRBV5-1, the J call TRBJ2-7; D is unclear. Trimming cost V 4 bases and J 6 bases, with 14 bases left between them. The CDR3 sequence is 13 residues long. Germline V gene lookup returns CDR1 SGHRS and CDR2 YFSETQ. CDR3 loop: CASSAEPGREQYF. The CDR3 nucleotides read TGCGCCAGCAGCGCCGAACCTGGCCGCGAGCAGTACTTC.

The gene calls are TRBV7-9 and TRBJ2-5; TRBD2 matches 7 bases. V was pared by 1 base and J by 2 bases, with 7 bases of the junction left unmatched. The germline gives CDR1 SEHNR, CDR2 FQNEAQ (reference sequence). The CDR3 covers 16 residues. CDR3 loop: CASSLGQTSFQETQYF. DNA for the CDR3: TGTGCCAGCAGCTTAGGGCAGACTAGCTTTCAAGAGACCCAGTACTTC.

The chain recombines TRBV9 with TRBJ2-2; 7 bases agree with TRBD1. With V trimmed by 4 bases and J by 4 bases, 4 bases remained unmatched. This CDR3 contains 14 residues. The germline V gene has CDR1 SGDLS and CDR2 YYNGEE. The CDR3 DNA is TGTGCCAGCAGCTCCAGGGGGTTCACCGGGGAGCTGTTTTTT. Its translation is CASSSRGFTGELFF.

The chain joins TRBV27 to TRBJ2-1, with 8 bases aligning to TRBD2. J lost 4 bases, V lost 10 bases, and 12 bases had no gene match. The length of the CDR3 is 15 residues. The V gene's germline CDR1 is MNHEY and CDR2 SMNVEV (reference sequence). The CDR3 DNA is TGTGCCACCCAGGACGGCGGGGGGCAGTACAATGAGCAGTTCTTC. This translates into CATQDGGGQYNEQFF.

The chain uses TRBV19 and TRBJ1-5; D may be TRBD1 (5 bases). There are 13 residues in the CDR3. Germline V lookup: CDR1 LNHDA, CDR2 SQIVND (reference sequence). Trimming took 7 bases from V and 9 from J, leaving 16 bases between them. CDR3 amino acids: CASTMGLNGPQHF. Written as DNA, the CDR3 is TGTGCCAGTACTATGGGGCTCAATGGGCCCCAGCATTTT.

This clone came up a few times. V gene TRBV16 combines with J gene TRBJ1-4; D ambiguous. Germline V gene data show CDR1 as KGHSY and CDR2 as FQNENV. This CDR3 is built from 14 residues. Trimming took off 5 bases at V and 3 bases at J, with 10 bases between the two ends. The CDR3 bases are TGTGCCAGCAGCAGCGGGCAGGCTAATGAAAAACTGTTTTTT. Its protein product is CASSSGQANEKLFF.

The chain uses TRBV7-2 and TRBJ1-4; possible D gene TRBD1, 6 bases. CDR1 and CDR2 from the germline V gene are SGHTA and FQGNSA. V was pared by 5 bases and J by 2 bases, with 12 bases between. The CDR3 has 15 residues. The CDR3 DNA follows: TGTGCCAGCAGCCTACAGGGCGCGACTAATGAAAAACTGTTTTTT. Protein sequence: CASSLQGATNEKLFF.

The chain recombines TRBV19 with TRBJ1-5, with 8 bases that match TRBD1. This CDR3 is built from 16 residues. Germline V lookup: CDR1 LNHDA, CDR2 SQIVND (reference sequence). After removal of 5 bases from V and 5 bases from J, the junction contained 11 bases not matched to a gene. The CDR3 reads CASSGRGRGLDQPQHF. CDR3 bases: TGTGCCAGTAGTGGACGGGGCAGGGGGCTCGATCAGCCCCAGCATTTT.

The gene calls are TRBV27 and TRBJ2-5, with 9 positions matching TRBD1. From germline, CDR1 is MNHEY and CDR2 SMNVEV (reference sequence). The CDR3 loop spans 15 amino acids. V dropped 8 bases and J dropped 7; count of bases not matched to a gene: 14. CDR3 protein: CASSTLRDRVGTQYF. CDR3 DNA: TGTGCCAGCTCCACCTTACGGGACAGGGTGGGGACCCAGTACTTC.

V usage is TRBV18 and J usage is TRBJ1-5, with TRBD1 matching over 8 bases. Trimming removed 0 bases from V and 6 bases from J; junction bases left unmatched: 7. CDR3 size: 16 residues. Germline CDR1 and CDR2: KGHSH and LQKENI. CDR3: CASSPPTGGIGQPQHF. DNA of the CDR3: TGTGCCAGCTCACCACCAACAGGGGGTATCGGTCAGCCCCAGCATTTT.

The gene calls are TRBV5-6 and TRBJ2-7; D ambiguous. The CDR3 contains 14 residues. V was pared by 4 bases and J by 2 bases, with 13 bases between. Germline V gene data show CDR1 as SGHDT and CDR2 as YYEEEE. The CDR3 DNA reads TGTGCCAGCAGCGATAGGAGAAGGACCTACGAGCAGTACTTC. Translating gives CASSDRRRTYEQYF.

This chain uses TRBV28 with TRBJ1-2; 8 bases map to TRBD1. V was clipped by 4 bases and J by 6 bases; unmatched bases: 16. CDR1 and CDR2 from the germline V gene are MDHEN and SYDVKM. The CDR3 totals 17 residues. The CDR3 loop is CASSSDLRQGIKNGYTF. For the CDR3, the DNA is TGTGCCAGCAGTTCCGACCTCCGACAGGGGATTAAAAATGGCTACACCTTC.

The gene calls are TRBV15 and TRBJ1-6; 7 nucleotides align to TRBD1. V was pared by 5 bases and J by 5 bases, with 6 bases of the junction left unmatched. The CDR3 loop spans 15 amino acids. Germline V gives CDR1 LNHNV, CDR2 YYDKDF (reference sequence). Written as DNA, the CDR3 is TGTGCCACCAGCCGGGCCAGGGGGAATAATTCACCCCTCCACTTT. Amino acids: CATSRARGNNSPLHF.

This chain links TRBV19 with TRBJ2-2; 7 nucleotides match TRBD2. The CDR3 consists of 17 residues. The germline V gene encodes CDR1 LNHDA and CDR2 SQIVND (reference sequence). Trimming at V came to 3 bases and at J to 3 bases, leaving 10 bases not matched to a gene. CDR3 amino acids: CASSIPLSGADTGELFF. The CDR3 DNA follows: TGTGCCAGTAGTATCCCGCTCAGCGGGGCCGACACCGGGGAGCTGTTTTTT.

The chain's CDR3 is CASSSPDSLNQPQHF. The CDR3 DNA sequence: TGTGCCAGCAGCTCCCCCGACAGCCTCAATCAGCCCCAGCATTTT. The chain couples TRBV5-8 to TRBJ1-5; D may be TRBD1 (5 bases). The CDR3 totals 15 residues. The germline V and J ends were trimmed by 3 bases and 3 bases, with 13 bases remaining between them. Germline assignment: CDR1 SGHTS and CDR2 YDEGEE.

For the CDR3, the DNA is TGTGCCAGCAGCTTAGTTCACTCTGGAAACACCATATATTTT. This encodes CASSLVHSGNTIYF. The rearrangement links TRBV7-2 to TRBJ1-3; D gene uncertain. Germline CDR1 is SGHTA and CDR2 is FQGNSA. The CDR3 loop spans 14 amino acids. V lost 1 base, J lost 0 bases, and 4 bases lay in between.

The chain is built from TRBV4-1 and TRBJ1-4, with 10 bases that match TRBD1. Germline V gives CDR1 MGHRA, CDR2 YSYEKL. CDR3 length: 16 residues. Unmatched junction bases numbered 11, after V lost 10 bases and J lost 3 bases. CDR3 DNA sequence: TGCGCCACCGACAGGGGGCGCGAATACCCTAATGAAAAACTGTTTTTT. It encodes CATDRGREYPNEKLFF.

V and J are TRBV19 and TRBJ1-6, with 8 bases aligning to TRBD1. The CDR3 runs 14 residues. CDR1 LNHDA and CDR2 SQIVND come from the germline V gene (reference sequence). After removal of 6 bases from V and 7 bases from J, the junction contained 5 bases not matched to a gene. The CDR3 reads CASSINRGNSPLHF. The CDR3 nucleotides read TGTGCCAGTAGCATTAACAGGGGGAATTCACCCCTCCACTTT.

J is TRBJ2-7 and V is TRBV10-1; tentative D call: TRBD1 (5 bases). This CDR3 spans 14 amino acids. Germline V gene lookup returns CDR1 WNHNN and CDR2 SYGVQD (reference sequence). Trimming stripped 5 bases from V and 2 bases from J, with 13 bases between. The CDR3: CASSSAGRAYEQYF. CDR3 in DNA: TGCGCCAGCAGTTCGGCCGGCAGGGCCTACGAGCAGTACTTC.

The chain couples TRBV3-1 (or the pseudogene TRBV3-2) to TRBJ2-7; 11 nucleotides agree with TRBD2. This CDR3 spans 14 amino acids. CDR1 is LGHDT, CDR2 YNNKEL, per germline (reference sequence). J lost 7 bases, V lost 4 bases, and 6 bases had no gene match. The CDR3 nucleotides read TGTGCCAGCAGCCTAGGGACTAGCGGTAGGGAGCAGTACTTC. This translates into CASSLGTSGREQYF.

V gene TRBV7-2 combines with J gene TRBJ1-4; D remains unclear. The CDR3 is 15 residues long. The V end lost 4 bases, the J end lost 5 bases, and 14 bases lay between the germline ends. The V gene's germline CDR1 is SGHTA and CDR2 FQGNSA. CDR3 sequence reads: CASSYISGENEKLFF. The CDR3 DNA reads TGTGCCAGCAGCTATATCTCGGGAGAAAATGAAAAACTGTTTTTT.

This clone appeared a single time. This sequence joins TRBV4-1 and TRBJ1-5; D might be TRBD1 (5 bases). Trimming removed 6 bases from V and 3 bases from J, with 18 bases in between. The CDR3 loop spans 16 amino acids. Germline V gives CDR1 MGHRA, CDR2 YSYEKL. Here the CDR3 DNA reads TGCGCCAGCAGGCCTTTTCAGGGAACCGCCAATCAGCCCCAGCATTTT. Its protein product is CASRPFQGTANQPQHF.

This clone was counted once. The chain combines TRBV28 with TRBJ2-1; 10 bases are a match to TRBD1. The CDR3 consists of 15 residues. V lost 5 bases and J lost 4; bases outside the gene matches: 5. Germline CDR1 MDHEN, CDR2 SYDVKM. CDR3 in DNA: TGTGCCAGCAGTCTAGGGACAGGGGATTACAATGAGCAGTTCTTC. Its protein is CASSLGTGDYNEQFF.

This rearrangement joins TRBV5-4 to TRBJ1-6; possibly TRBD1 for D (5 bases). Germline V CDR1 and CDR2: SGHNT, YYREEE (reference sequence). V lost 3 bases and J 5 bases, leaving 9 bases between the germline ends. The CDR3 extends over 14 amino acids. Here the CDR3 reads CASSSDRHNSPLHF. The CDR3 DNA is TGTGCCAGCAGCTCCGACAGACATAATTCACCCCTCCACTTT.

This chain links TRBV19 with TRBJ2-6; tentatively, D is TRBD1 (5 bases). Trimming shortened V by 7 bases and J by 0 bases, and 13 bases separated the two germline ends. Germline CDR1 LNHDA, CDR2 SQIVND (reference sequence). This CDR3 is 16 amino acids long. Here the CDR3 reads CASKPQGDSGANVLTF. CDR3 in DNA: TGTGCCAGTAAACCCCAGGGTGACTCTGGGGCCAACGTCCTGACTTTC.

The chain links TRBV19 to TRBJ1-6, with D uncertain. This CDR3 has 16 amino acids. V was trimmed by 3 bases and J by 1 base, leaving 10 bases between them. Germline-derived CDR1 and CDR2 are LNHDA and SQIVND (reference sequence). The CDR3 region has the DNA TGTGCCAGTAGTATCCGGACGGGGTCCTATAATTCACCCCTCCACTTT. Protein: CASSIRTGSYNSPLHF.

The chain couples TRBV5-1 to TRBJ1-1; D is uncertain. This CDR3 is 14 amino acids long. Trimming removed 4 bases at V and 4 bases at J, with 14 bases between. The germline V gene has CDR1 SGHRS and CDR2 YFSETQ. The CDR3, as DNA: TGCGCCAGCAGCAGCTGGACGGGAGGCACTGAAGCTTTCTTT. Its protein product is CASSSWTGGTEAFF.

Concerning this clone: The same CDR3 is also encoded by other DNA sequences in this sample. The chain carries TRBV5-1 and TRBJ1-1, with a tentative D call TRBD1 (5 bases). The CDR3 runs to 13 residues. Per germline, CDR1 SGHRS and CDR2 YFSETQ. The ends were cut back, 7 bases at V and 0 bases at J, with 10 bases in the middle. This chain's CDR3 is CASGQGMNTEAFF. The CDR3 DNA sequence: TGCGCCAGCGGGCAGGGAATGAACACTGAAGCTTTCTTT.

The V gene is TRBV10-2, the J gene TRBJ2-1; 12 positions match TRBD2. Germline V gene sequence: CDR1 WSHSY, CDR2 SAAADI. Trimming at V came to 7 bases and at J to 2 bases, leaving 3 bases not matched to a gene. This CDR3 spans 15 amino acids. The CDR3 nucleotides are TGCGCCAGCAACCTAGCGGGGGGGCCCTACAATGAGCAGTTCTTC. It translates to CASNLAGGPYNEQFF.

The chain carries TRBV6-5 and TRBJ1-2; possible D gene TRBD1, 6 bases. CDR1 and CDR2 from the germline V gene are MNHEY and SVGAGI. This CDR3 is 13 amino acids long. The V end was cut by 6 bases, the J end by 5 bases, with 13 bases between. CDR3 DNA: TGTGCCAGCAGCACACAGGGATCGTATGGCTACACCTTC. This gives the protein CASSTQGSYGYTF.

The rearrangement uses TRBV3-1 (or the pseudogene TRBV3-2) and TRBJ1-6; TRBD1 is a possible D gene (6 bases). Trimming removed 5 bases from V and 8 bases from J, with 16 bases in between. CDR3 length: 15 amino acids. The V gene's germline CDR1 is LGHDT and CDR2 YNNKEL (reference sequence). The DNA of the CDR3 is TGTGCCAGCAGCATCACAACAGGGCTGGATTCACCCCTCCACTTT. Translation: CASSITTGLDSPLHF.